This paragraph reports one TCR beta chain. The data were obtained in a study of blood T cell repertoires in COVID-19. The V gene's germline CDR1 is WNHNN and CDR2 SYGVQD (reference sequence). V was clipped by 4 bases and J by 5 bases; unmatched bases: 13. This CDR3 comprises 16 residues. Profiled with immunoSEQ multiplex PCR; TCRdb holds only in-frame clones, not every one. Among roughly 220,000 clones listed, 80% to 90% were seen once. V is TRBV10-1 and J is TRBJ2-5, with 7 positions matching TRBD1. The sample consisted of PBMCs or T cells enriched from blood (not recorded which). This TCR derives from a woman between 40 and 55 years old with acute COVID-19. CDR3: CASSGETGLVMETQYF. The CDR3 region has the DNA TGCGCCAGCAGTGGAGAGACAGGGTTGGTCATGGAGACCCAGTACTTC.